This is a list of T cell receptor beta chains from one sample in a study of molecular identifiers for immune sequencing clone quantification. Using its own MiXCR run on the PCR reads, TCRdb lists one record per CDR3 protein. The sample lists about 40,000 distinct CDR3 sequences, approximately 22% occurring once. The material sequenced was naive CD8+ T cells from blood, with Jurkat cell RNA spiked in. These receptors all stem from a human donor in good health. Some libraries in this study had Jurkat cell RNA spiked in. Each CDR3 is given with its conserved first and last residue. A D gene is named only where the DNA matches it firmly. Clone sizes are given selectively: once, few, many, or a class where the clone is expanded.

d_call: TRBD1; j_call: TRBJ2-5; clone_size: NA; v_call: TRBV7-9; cdr3_aa: CASSPDGTVKYF; cdr3_nt: TGTGCCAGCAGCCCAGACGGGACAGTTAAGTACTTC
d_call: TRBD2; j_call: TRBJ2-1; clone_size: many; v_call: TRBV6-2/TRBV6-3; cdr3_aa: CASSYSILAEYNEQFF; cdr3_nt: TGTGCCAGCAGTTACTCGATACTAGCGGAGTACAATGAGCAGTTCTTC
d_call: NA; j_call: TRBJ1-1; clone_size: many; v_call: TRBV20-1; cdr3_aa: CSARRLGNTEAFF; cdr3_nt: TGCAGTGCTAGGCGCTTGGGGAACACTGAAGCTTTCTTT
d_call: NA; j_call: TRBJ2-7; clone_size: many; v_call: TRBV19; cdr3_aa: CATSWRALNSYEQYF; cdr3_nt: TGTGCCACCTCTTGGCGGGCGTTAAACTCCTACGAGCAGTACTTC
d_call: NA; j_call: TRBJ2-1; clone_size: NA; v_call: TRBV15; cdr3_aa: CATSRDLGGALEQFF; cdr3_nt: TGTGCCACCAGCAGAGATCTGGGTGGAGCGCTAGAGCAGTTCTTC
d_call: NA; j_call: TRBJ2-3; clone_size: medium-sized; v_call: TRBV6-2/TRBV6-3; cdr3_aa: CASSRQGTDTQYF; cdr3_nt: TGTGCCAGCAGTAGGCAGGGCACAGATACGCAGTATTTT
d_call: NA; j_call: TRBJ2-7; clone_size: many; v_call: TRBV28; cdr3_aa: CASRRSWGTGSYEQYF; cdr3_nt: TGTGCCAGCAGGCGGTCTTGGGGGACTGGGTCCTACGAGCAGTACTTC
d_call: NA; j_call: TRBJ2-5; clone_size: NA; v_call: TRBV20-1; cdr3_aa: CSARDLATVLEETQYF; cdr3_nt: TGCAGTGCTAGAGATCTTGCGACGGTATTAGAGGAGACCCAGTACTTC
d_call: NA; j_call: TRBJ1-1; clone_size: many; v_call: TRBV19; cdr3_aa: CASSMGPMGTEAFF; cdr3_nt: TGTGCCAGTAGTATGGGCCCAATGGGCACTGAAGCTTTCTTT
d_call: TRBD1; j_call: TRBJ2-7; clone_size: few; v_call: TRBV7-9; cdr3_aa: CASSTGQGILHEQYF; cdr3_nt: TGTGCCAGCAGCACTGGACAGGGGATTCTTCACGAGCAGTACTTC
d_call: TRBD1; j_call: TRBJ1-6; clone_size: few; v_call: TRBV9; cdr3_aa: CASSTRQGAPDSPLHF; cdr3_nt: TGTGCCAGCAGCACACGACAGGGTGCCCCGGATTCACCCCTCCACTTT
d_call: TRBD1; j_call: TRBJ2-2; clone_size: many; v_call: TRBV12-3/TRBV12-4; cdr3_aa: CASRADRGNTGELFF; cdr3_nt: TGTGCCAGCAGAGCCGACAGGGGGAACACCGGGGAGCTGTTTTTT
d_call: TRBD1; j_call: TRBJ1-5; clone_size: many; v_call: TRBV5-6; cdr3_aa: CASSSGQGFYQPQHF; cdr3_nt: TGTGCCAGCAGCTCGGGACAGGGATTCTATCAGCCCCAGCATTTT
d_call: NA; j_call: TRBJ2-1; clone_size: NA; v_call: TRBV5-6; cdr3_aa: CASSNPPDYNEQFF; cdr3_nt: TGTGCCAGCAGTAACCCCCCCGATTACAATGAGCAGTTCTTC
d_call: NA; j_call: TRBJ2-1; clone_size: many; v_call: TRBV4-3; cdr3_aa: CASSQGRELGGNEQFF; cdr3_nt: TGCGCCAGCAGCCAAGGGCGGGAGTTAGGGGGAAATGAGCAGTTCTTC
d_call: TRBD2; j_call: TRBJ2-5; clone_size: NA; v_call: TRBV19; cdr3_aa: CASSIGTSGGQETQYF; cdr3_nt: TGTGCCAGTAGTATAGGGACTAGCGGGGGCCAAGAGACCCAGTACTTC
d_call: NA; j_call: TRBJ2-1; clone_size: many; v_call: TRBV30; cdr3_aa: CAWSDSEQFF; cdr3_nt: TGTGCCTGGAGTGACTCAGAGCAGTTCTTC
d_call: NA; j_call: TRBJ2-7; clone_size: NA; v_call: TRBV11-2; cdr3_aa: CASSFGQSYEQYF; cdr3_nt: TGTGCCAGCAGCTTTGGACAGTCCTACGAGCAGTACTTC
d_call: TRBD2; j_call: TRBJ2-5; clone_size: NA; v_call: TRBV5-4; cdr3_aa: CASSPELAGLETQYF; cdr3_nt: TGTGCCAGCAGCCCCGAACTAGCGGGGTTGGAGACCCAGTACTTC
d_call: NA; j_call: TRBJ2-3; clone_size: many; v_call: TRBV6-2/TRBV6-3; cdr3_aa: CASSLHTDTQYF; cdr3_nt: TGTGCCAGCAGTCTGCACACAGATACGCAGTATTTT
d_call: NA; j_call: TRBJ2-1; clone_size: many; v_call: TRBV19; cdr3_aa: CASSIGGTGPGLEQFF; cdr3_nt: TGTGCCAGTAGTATAGGCGGAACGGGTCCAGGCTTGGAGCAGTTCTTC
d_call: NA; j_call: TRBJ2-5; clone_size: many; v_call: TRBV4-3; cdr3_aa: CASSQSVHPQETQYF; cdr3_nt: TGCGCCAGCAGCCAATCGGTGCACCCGCAAGAGACCCAGTACTTC
d_call: TRBD2; j_call: TRBJ2-3; clone_size: NA; v_call: TRBV14; cdr3_aa: CASRPSGTSGGPSTDTQYF; cdr3_nt: TGTGCCAGCAGGCCTTCCGGGACTAGCGGGGGACCAAGCACAGATACGCAGTATTTT
d_call: TRBD1; j_call: TRBJ1-1; clone_size: NA; v_call: TRBV4-3; cdr3_aa: CASSQYRGGMNTEAFF; cdr3_nt: TGCGCCAGCAGCCAATACAGGGGGGGGATGAACACTGAAGCTTTCTTT
d_call: TRBD2; j_call: TRBJ2-1; clone_size: many; v_call: TRBV25-1; cdr3_aa: CASSDPRGLATDYNEQFF; cdr3_nt: TGTGCCAGCAGTGACCCCCGCGGACTAGCGACAGACTACAATGAGCAGTTCTTC
d_call: TRBD1; j_call: TRBJ1-1; clone_size: many; v_call: TRBV7-2; cdr3_aa: CASRWTGPNTEAFF; cdr3_nt: TGTGCCAGTCGGTGGACAGGGCCGAACACTGAAGCTTTCTTT
d_call: TRBD1; j_call: TRBJ1-5; clone_size: many; v_call: TRBV3-1; cdr3_aa: CASSQAPQGAGNQPQHF; cdr3_nt: TGTGCCAGCAGCCAAGCCCCACAGGGGGCGGGCAATCAGCCCCAGCATTTT
d_call: NA; j_call: TRBJ2-3; clone_size: few; v_call: TRBV9; cdr3_aa: CASSVEPDTGKSTDTQYF; cdr3_nt: TGTGCCAGCAGCGTAGAACCCGACACGGGGAAAAGCACAGATACGCAGTATTTT
d_call: TRBD2; j_call: TRBJ2-1; clone_size: many; v_call: TRBV5-1; cdr3_aa: CASSLTSGANEQFF; cdr3_nt: TGCGCCAGCAGCTTAACTAGCGGGGCTAATGAGCAGTTCTTC
d_call: NA; j_call: TRBJ2-1; clone_size: many; v_call: TRBV7-2; cdr3_aa: CASSLIVKPNSYNEQFF; cdr3_nt: TGTGCCAGCAGCTTAATCGTGAAGCCTAACTCCTACAATGAGCAGTTCTTC
d_call: NA; j_call: TRBJ2-7; clone_size: many; v_call: TRBV4-3; cdr3_aa: CASSRARGPWNYEQYF; cdr3_nt: TGCGCCAGCAGCCGCGCCCGGGGGCCCTGGAATTACGAGCAGTACTTC
d_call: NA; j_call: TRBJ1-6; clone_size: many; v_call: TRBV6-1; cdr3_aa: CASSEFGRHSYNSPLHF; cdr3_nt: TGTGCCAGCAGTGAATTCGGCAGACATTCCTATAATTCACCCCTCCACTTT
d_call: NA; j_call: TRBJ2-7; clone_size: many; v_call: TRBV6-1; cdr3_aa: CASSETNRVFVDEQYF; cdr3_nt: TGTGCCAGCAGTGAAACAAATAGGGTGTTCGTAGACGAGCAGTACTTC
d_call: NA; j_call: TRBJ1-2; clone_size: NA; v_call: TRBV7-9; cdr3_aa: CASSPPSQRFGYAF; cdr3_nt: TGTGCCAGCAGCCCGCCGAGTCAGAGATTTGGCTACGCCTTC
d_call: NA; j_call: TRBJ1-1; clone_size: many; v_call: TRBV20-1; cdr3_aa: CSARDRGKGMNLEAFF; cdr3_nt: TGCAGTGCTAGAGATAGGGGGAAGGGCATGAACTTAGAAGCTTTCTTT
d_call: NA; j_call: TRBJ1-1; clone_size: many; v_call: TRBV6-7; cdr3_aa: CASSYPIRFEFNTEAFF; cdr3_nt: TGTGCCAGCAGCTACCCGATTCGTTTTGAATTCAACACTGAAGCTTTCTTT
d_call: NA; j_call: TRBJ2-3; clone_size: many; v_call: TRBV5-1; cdr3_aa: CASTPRIRGTDTQYF; cdr3_nt: TGCGCCAGCACCCCCCGGATAAGGGGCACAGATACGCAGTATTTT
d_call: TRBD1; j_call: TRBJ2-7; clone_size: many; v_call: TRBV27; cdr3_aa: CASSLDRGHEQYF; cdr3_nt: TGTGCCAGCAGTCTCGACAGGGGGCACGAGCAGTACTTC
d_call: NA; j_call: TRBJ2-3; clone_size: medium-sized; v_call: TRBV6-5; cdr3_aa: CASSYVNTDTQYF; cdr3_nt: TGTGCCAGCAGTTACGTAAACACAGATACGCAGTATTTT
d_call: NA; j_call: TRBJ1-2; clone_size: NA; v_call: TRBV9; cdr3_aa: CASSSSPAVMLNYGYTF; cdr3_nt: TGTGCCAGCAGCTCATCCCCCGCGGTGATGTTGAACTATGGCTACACCTTC
d_call: TRBD1; j_call: TRBJ2-5; clone_size: many; v_call: TRBV30; cdr3_aa: CAWDSGTGQETQYF; cdr3_nt: TGTGCCTGGGACTCCGGGACAGGGCAAGAGACCCAGTACTTC